The 5 T cell receptor beta chains listed next were all sequenced from one sample in a study of blood T cell repertoires in COVID-19. Using immunoSEQ multiplex PCR, the repertoire was profiled, and TCRdb retains in-frame clones only, with some absent. The data show 97,000 or so clones, roughly 82% seen once. Sample: peripheral blood. The receptors shown here come from a man at least 80 years old with acute or convalescent COVID-19.

The DNA for the CDR3 is TGTGCCAGCAGTGCCCGGACTAGCGGGGGCCCAGATACGCAGTATTTT. As protein: CASSARTSGGPDTQYF. V and J are TRBV27 and TRBJ2-3; 13 bases agree with TRBD2. V shed 5 bases and J 4 bases; nucleotides not matched to a gene: 6. Germline V CDR1 and CDR2: MNHEY, SMNVEV (reference sequence). The length of the CDR3 is 16 residues.

V usage is TRBV19 and J usage is TRBJ2-4; possibly TRBD1 for D (5 bases). Germline V gene sequence: CDR1 LNHDA, CDR2 SQIVND (reference sequence). This CDR3 is built from 13 residues. V gave up 3 bases and J gave up 8 bases, with 11 bases separating them. The chain's CDR3 is CASSIRVRDIQYF. The CDR3 DNA reads as TGTGCCAGTAGTATCAGGGTCAGGGACATTCAGTACTTC.

The V gene is TRBV4-3, the J gene TRBJ2-2; 16 bases map to TRBD2. V lost 8 bases and J lost 4; bases outside the gene matches: 10. The germline CDR1 and CDR2 sequences are LGHNA and YSLEER. This CDR3 has 18 amino acids. DNA for the CDR3: TGCGCCAGCGCAATGGGACTAGCGGGGGGGCGAGGCACCGGGGAGCTGTTTTTT. This encodes CASAMGLAGGRGTGELFF.

In its sample, this clone was seen a few times. The chain couples TRBV2 to TRBJ1-4, with D possibly being TRBD1 (6 bases). This CDR3 contains 14 residues. Germline CDR1 reads SNHLY; CDR2 reads FYNNEI. V lost 7 bases to trimming and J lost 4 bases, with 13 bases between them. CDR3 residues: CASTRTDHNEKLFF. In nucleotides, the CDR3 is TGTGCCAGCACCCGGACAGATCATAATGAAAAACTGTTTTTT. Filled out from reference TRBV2 and TRBJ1-4, the complete variable domain reads EPEVTQTPSHQVTQMGQEVILRCVPISNHLYFYWYRQILGQKVEFLVSFYNNEISEKSEIFDDQFSVERPDGSNFTLKIRSTKLEDSAMYFCASTRTDHNEKLFFGSGTQLSVL.

The chain couples TRBV7-2 to TRBJ1-1, with D possibly being TRBD1 (5 bases). The V end lost 4 bases, the J end lost 3 bases, and 12 bases lay between the germline ends. The germline CDR1 and CDR2 sequences are SGHTA and FQGNSA. The CDR3 runs to 14 residues. The CDR3 DNA reads TGTGCCAGCAGCTCCCTCGGGGGGGACACTGAAGCTTTCTTT. Its translation: CASSSLGGDTEAFF.